One T cell receptor beta chain is described in this entry. The antigen remains unidentified. TCRdb re-called the RT-PCR reads through MiXCR, storing one row per CDR3 protein. The repertoire holds about 180,000 distinct CDR3 sequences, with about 9% as singletons. This sample was taken from a study of response to subunit inactivated influenza vaccine. Findings and caveats of the study: Each seasonal influenza vaccination, the authors suggested, recruits few new T cells.

Germline values: CDR1 DFQATT, CDR2 SNEGSKA (reference sequence). The J segment lost 6 bases and the V segment lost 6 bases, leaving 12 bases of the junction unmatched. This CDR3 has 14 residues. The rearrangement links TRBV20-1 to TRBJ2-7, with 9 nucleotides matching TRBD2. The starting material was non-naive T cells sorted from PBMCs, obtained on the day of vaccination. This TCR came from a man aged 50-60 years who received an inactivated influenza vaccine. CDR3 protein: CSALESGRSSEQYF. The DNA for the CDR3 is TGCAGTGCCCTGGAGAGCGGGAGGTCTTCCGAGCAGTACTTC.